Presented here are 14 T cell receptor beta chains from one specimen sequenced in a study of blood T cell repertoires in COVID-19. The protocol was immunoSEQ multiplex PCR, while the TCRdb copy is restricted to in-frame clones and leaves out a portion. The sample has about 53,000 clones, approximately 82% seen once; the top ten hold 11% to 15%. Input material: peripheral blood. These receptors all come from a human donor in a cohort sampled during active COVID-19.

The rearrangement uses TRBV11-2 and TRBJ2-3; the D is unclear. Trimming took 2 bases from V and 6 from J, leaving 9 bases between them. The CDR3 sequence is 13 residues long. Per the germline V gene, CDR1 is SGHAT and CDR2 is FQNNGV. CDR3 DNA sequence: TGTGCCAGCAGCTTACAGGTTCCGGATACGCAGTATTTT. Translated: CASSLQVPDTQYF.

This sequence joins TRBV9 and TRBJ1-6, with 7 bases lining up with TRBD1. Germline V gene lookup returns CDR1 SGDLS and CDR2 YYNGEE. CDR3 size: 14 residues. J gave up 8 bases and V 4 bases, and 6 bases lay outside the gene matches. This CDR3 reads CASSSRQGYSPLHF. CDR3 coding DNA: TGTGCCAGCAGCTCGAGACAGGGCTATTCACCCCTCCACTTT.

This clone was found many times. The V call is TRBV13, the J call TRBJ1-2; no clear D gene. Germline-derived CDR1 and CDR2 are PRHDT and FYEKMQ (reference sequence). The V end was cut by 2 bases, the J end by 7 bases, with 5 bases between. This CDR3 has 11 amino acids. The CDR3 DNA reads TGTGCCAGCAGCTTATTCCGTGGCTACACCTTC. Its translation: CASSLFRGYTF.

This clone was seen only once. The genes are TRBV7-2 and TRBJ2-7; 8 positions match TRBD1. Looked up from germline, CDR1 is SGHTA and CDR2 is FQGNSA. This CDR3 comprises 14 residues. V dropped 7 bases and J dropped 7; count of bases not matched to a gene: 12. CDR3 amino acids: CASTDRGYSGEQYF. The CDR3 DNA sequence: TGTGCCAGCACCGACAGGGGCTACTCGGGTGAGCAGTACTTC.

This clone was detected once. V and J are TRBV4-3 and TRBJ2-1, with D possibly being TRBD2 (5 bases). The germline CDR1 and CDR2 sequences are LGHNA and YSLEER. V lost 0 bases and J 9 bases, leaving 18 bases between the germline ends. This CDR3 has 16 residues. Here the CDR3 reads CASSQEASRPVGEQFF. The CDR3, as DNA: TGCGCCAGCAGCCAAGAGGCTAGCCGCCCGGTAGGTGAGCAGTTCTTC.

The chain carries TRBV9 and TRBJ2-3; 8 bases are a match to TRBD2. This CDR3 region has 15 residues. The junction had 6 bases not matched to a gene; V was cut back by 4 bases and J by 2 bases. Germline V CDR1 and CDR2: SGDLS, YYNGEE. The CDR3 is CASSSKRGSTDTQYF. DNA of the CDR3: TGTGCCAGCAGCTCCAAGCGGGGGTCCACAGATACGCAGTATTTT.

V and J are TRBV11-2 and TRBJ2-5, with D hard to call. Germline V gene data show CDR1 as SGHAT and CDR2 as FQNNGV. V dropped 3 bases and J dropped 5 bases, with 19 bases sitting between them. This CDR3 has 16 amino acids. The chain's CDR3 is CASSFLTPPVVETQYF. The CDR3 nucleotides are TGTGCCAGCAGCTTCCTGACACCCCCTGTTGTTGAGACCCAGTACTTC.

CDR3 in DNA: TGCGCCAGCAGCTCAGGGGAGCCCCAAGAGACCCAGTACTTC. As protein: CASSSGEPQETQYF. The chain recombines TRBV5-1 with TRBJ2-5; weak D call: TRBD1 (6 bases). V dropped 3 bases and J dropped 1 base, with 10 bases sitting between them. Germline V CDR1 and CDR2: SGHRS, YFSETQ. The CDR3 runs 14 residues.

The chain is built from TRBV5-1 and TRBJ2-3; a weak D match, TRBD1 (6 bases). Germline CDR1 and CDR2: SGHRS and YFSETQ. The germline V and J ends were trimmed by 0 bases and 1 base, with 12 bases remaining between them. This CDR3 has 16 amino acids. This CDR3 is CASSLGGRLGTDTQYF. The CDR3 nucleotides read TGCGCCAGCAGCTTGGGGGGGCGACTTGGCACAGATACGCAGTATTTT.

V gene TRBV5-4 combines with J gene TRBJ1-1; 7 bases align to TRBD1. CDR3 size: 13 residues. After removal of 4 bases from V and 4 bases from J, the junction contained 4 bases not matched to a gene. Germline CDR1 reads SGHNT; CDR2 reads YYREEE (reference sequence). The CDR3, as DNA: TGTGCCAGCAGCCGACAGGGAACCACTGAAGCTTTCTTT. It specifies CASSRQGTTEAFF. Full variable domain (outside the CDR3, taken from reference TRBV5-4 and TRBJ1-1): ETGVTQSPTHLIKTRGQQVTLRCSSQSGHNTVSWYQQALGQGPQFIFQYYREEENGRGNFPPRFSGLQFPNYSSELNVNALELDDSALYLCASSRQGTTEAFFGQGTRLTVV.

This sequence joins TRBV7-9 and TRBJ1-1; TRBD1 matches at 8 bases. This CDR3 spans 16 amino acids. Trimming took 6 bases from V and 0 from J; bases not matched to a gene: 9. CDR1 is SEHNR and CDR2 is FQNEAQ in the germline V gene (reference sequence). The CDR3 is CASRPGQGHMNTEAFF. The CDR3 region has the DNA TGTGCCAGCAGACCTGGACAGGGACACATGAACACTGAAGCTTTCTTT.

This chain connects TRBV19 to TRBJ2-6, with a weak D call TRBD1 (6 bases). This CDR3 is built from 17 residues. The germline V gene has CDR1 LNHDA and CDR2 SQIVND (reference sequence). Trimming took off 6 bases at V and 1 base at J, with 16 bases between the two ends. The CDR3 is CASSIGRGASGANVLTF. The CDR3 coding sequence is TGTGCCAGTAGCATTGGCAGGGGAGCTTCTGGGGCCAACGTCCTGACTTTC.

The chain employs TRBV3-1 (or the pseudogene TRBV3-2) and TRBJ2-1; TRBD2 matches 13 bases. Losses at the gene ends were 4 bases for V and 6 bases for J; bases not matched to a gene: 6. The CDR3 is 16 residues long. Germline-derived CDR1 and CDR2 are LGHDT and YNNKEL (reference sequence). CDR3 nucleotide sequence: TGTGCCAGCAGCCGAGAGACTAGCGGGGGGAGCAATGAGCAGTTCTTC. Translating gives CASSRETSGGSNEQFF.

In its sample, this clone was seen once. The J gene is TRBJ2-2, the V gene TRBV4-3; 7 bases fit TRBD1. The CDR3 runs to 15 residues. J gave up 10 bases and V 4 bases, and 12 bases lay outside the gene matches. Germline lookup yields CDR1 LGHNA and CDR2 YSLEER. The CDR3 DNA is TGCGCCAGCAGCCCACAGGGGATCCGTGGGGTGGAGCTGTTTTTT. Translated, it gives CASSPQGIRGVELFF.